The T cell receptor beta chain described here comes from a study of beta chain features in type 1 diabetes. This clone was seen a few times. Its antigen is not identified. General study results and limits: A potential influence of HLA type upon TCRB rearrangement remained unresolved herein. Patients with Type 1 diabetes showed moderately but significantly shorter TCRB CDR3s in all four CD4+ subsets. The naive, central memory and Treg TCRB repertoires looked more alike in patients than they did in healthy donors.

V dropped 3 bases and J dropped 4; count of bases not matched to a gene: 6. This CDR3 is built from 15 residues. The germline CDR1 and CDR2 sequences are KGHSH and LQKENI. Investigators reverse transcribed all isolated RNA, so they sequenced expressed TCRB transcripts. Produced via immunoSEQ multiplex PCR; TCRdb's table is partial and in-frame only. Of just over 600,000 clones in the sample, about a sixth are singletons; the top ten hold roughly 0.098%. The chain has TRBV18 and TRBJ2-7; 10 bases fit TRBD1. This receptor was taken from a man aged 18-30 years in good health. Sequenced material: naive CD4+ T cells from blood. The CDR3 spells CASSPVRDRGYEQYF. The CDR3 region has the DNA TGTGCCAGCTCACCCGTCCGGGACAGGGGTTACGAGCAGTACTTC.